The 6 T cell receptor beta chains listed next were all sequenced from one sample in a study of blood T cell repertoires in COVID-19. TCRdb's table, derived via immunoSEQ multiplex PCR, lists solely in-frame clones and lacks some. The data hold 200,000 to 250,000 clones, with more than 80% observed a single time. Sequencing used PBMCs or T cells enriched from blood (not recorded which). The receptors were gathered from a young woman in a cohort exposed to, infected with or recovered from COVID-19 (not recorded which).

The chain combines TRBV5-1 with TRBJ2-3, with TRBD1 matching over 7 bases. Germline trimming cut 3 bases from V and 1 base from J; bases unmatched to any gene: 5. The CDR3 spans 15 residues. In germline, CDR1 is SGHRS, CDR2 YFSETQ. CDR3 region: CASSSEDRGTDTQYF. CDR3 nucleotides: TGCGCCAGCAGCTCTGAAGACAGGGGCACAGATACGCAGTATTTT. The whole variable domain, filled in from reference TRBV5-1 and TRBJ2-3, reads KAGVTQTPRYLIKTRGQQVTLSCSPISGHRSVSWYQQTPGQGLQFLFEYFSETQRNKGNFPGRFSGRQFSNSRSEMNVSTLELGDSALYLCASSSEDRGTDTQYFGPGTRLTVL.

The CDR3 loop reads CASIGTSRNTIYF. The CDR3 DNA is TGTGCCAGCATCGGGACATCAAGAAACACCATATATTTT. The chain has TRBV7-9 and TRBJ1-3; possibly TRBD1 for D (6 bases). V lost 7 bases and J 5 bases, leaving 12 bases between the germline ends. There are 13 residues in the CDR3. Germline CDR1 is SEHNR and CDR2 is FQNEAQ (reference sequence).

The V call is TRBV18, the J call TRBJ2-1; D may be TRBD2 (5 bases). The germline V and J ends were trimmed by 3 bases and 4 bases, with 16 bases remaining between them. CDR1 KGHSH and CDR2 LQKENI come from the germline V gene. This CDR3 contains 16 residues. For the CDR3, the DNA is TGTGCCAGCTCACCTCTCCGGGGAGAAGAGTACAATGAGCAGTTCTTC. Translating it yields CASSPLRGEEYNEQFF.

This rearrangement joins TRBV30 to TRBJ2-7; D uncertain. The CDR3 is made up of 12 amino acids. V lost 3 bases and J 1 base, leaving 7 bases between the germline ends. The V gene's germline CDR1 is GTSNPN and CDR2 SVGIG (reference sequence). The CDR3, as DNA: TGTGCCTGGAGCCAGGAATCCTACGAGCAGTACTTC. It yields the protein CAWSQESYEQYF.

J is TRBJ2-7 and V is TRBV11-2, with D possibly TRBD2 on 7 matching bases. The CDR3 sequence is 17 residues long. Trimming cost V 1 base and J 0 bases, with 16 bases left between them. Germline CDR1 is SGHAT and CDR2 is FQNNGV. In DNA form, the CDR3 reads TGTGCCAGCAGCTTAGGGACGGGGGGCCGGAGCTCCTACGAGCAGTACTTC. This codes for CASSLGTGGRSSYEQYF.

The rearrangement joins TRBV28 to TRBJ1-5; D perhaps matches TRBD1 (6 bases). The CDR3 spans 15 residues. Germline V lookup: CDR1 MDHEN, CDR2 SYDVKM. Trimming stripped 6 bases from V and 4 bases from J, with 16 bases between. In DNA form, the CDR3 reads TGTGCCAGCAGCTACCACAGGGTCTCGAATCAGCCCCAGCATTTT. It specifies CASSYHRVSNQPQHF.